This T cell receptor (beta chain) was documented in a study of CD8 T cells in Susac syndrome. Points from the study as a whole: That the number of individuals in its TCR sequencing and HLA analysis was relatively small was acknowledged by the study.

Of note for this clonotype: The antigen is undetermined.

With random hexamers, roughly 0.45 to 1 ug RNA was reverse transcribed. The CDR3 of TCR beta was amplified by immunoSEQ multiplex PCR across 54 Vbeta and 13 Jbeta. TCRdb called the immunoSEQ multiplex PCR reads again in MiXCR, with one record for every CDR3 protein. The sample records about 140,000 distinct CDR3 sequences, about 95% being singletons. Germline V gives CDR1 KGHDR, CDR2 SFDVKD. The CDR3 length is 16 residues. V was clipped by 4 bases and J by 2 bases; unmatched bases: 8. Sequencing of TCR beta covered CD8+ and CD4+ T cells obtained from blood. TEMRA cells were FACS-enriched, with CD8+ and CD4+ T cells isolated negatively.

The chain employs TRBV24-1 and TRBJ2-3; TRBD1 aligns across 7 bases. This receptor was taken from a human donor with multiple sclerosis. Material: CD4+ T cells from PBMCs. This chain's CDR3 is CATSDGQVTSTDTQYF. As DNA, the CDR3 is TGTGCCACCAGTGACGGACAGGTCACGTCCACAGATACGCAGTATTTT.